This TCR beta chain was sequenced in a study of CD8+CD57+ T cells in acquired aplastic anemia. The overall study: Sorting CD4+ and CD8+ cells gave DNA averaging roughly 3.2 ug.

TCR beta VDJ and CDR3 were profiled, and genomic DNA was the template. TCRdb redid the calling of the reads with MiXCR, one entry per CDR3 protein. The table includes 95,000 to 120,000 distinct CDR3 sequences, 51% detected once. Trimming took 3 bases from V and 6 from J; bases not matched to a gene: 7. Looked up from germline, CDR1 is SQVTM and CDR2 is ANQGSEA. The CDR3 spans 14 residues. On this clonotype itself: Its antigen is currently unknown.

Study results and limitations: Common to patients and controls were about 31 CD8+ CDR3 sequences. Simpson's diversity of CD8+ cells was not significantly different in patients compared with controls.

The receptor's source is a human donor in good health, serving as a control. This chain links TRBV29-1 with TRBJ1-2; 10 bases fit TRBD1. Source material: sorted CD4+, CD8+, or CD8+CD57+ T cells (not recorded which) from PBMCs. In DNA, the CDR3 is TGCAGCGTTGAGGGACAGGGGACCAACAATGGCTACACCTTC. Amino acid sequence: CSVEGQGTNNGYTF.